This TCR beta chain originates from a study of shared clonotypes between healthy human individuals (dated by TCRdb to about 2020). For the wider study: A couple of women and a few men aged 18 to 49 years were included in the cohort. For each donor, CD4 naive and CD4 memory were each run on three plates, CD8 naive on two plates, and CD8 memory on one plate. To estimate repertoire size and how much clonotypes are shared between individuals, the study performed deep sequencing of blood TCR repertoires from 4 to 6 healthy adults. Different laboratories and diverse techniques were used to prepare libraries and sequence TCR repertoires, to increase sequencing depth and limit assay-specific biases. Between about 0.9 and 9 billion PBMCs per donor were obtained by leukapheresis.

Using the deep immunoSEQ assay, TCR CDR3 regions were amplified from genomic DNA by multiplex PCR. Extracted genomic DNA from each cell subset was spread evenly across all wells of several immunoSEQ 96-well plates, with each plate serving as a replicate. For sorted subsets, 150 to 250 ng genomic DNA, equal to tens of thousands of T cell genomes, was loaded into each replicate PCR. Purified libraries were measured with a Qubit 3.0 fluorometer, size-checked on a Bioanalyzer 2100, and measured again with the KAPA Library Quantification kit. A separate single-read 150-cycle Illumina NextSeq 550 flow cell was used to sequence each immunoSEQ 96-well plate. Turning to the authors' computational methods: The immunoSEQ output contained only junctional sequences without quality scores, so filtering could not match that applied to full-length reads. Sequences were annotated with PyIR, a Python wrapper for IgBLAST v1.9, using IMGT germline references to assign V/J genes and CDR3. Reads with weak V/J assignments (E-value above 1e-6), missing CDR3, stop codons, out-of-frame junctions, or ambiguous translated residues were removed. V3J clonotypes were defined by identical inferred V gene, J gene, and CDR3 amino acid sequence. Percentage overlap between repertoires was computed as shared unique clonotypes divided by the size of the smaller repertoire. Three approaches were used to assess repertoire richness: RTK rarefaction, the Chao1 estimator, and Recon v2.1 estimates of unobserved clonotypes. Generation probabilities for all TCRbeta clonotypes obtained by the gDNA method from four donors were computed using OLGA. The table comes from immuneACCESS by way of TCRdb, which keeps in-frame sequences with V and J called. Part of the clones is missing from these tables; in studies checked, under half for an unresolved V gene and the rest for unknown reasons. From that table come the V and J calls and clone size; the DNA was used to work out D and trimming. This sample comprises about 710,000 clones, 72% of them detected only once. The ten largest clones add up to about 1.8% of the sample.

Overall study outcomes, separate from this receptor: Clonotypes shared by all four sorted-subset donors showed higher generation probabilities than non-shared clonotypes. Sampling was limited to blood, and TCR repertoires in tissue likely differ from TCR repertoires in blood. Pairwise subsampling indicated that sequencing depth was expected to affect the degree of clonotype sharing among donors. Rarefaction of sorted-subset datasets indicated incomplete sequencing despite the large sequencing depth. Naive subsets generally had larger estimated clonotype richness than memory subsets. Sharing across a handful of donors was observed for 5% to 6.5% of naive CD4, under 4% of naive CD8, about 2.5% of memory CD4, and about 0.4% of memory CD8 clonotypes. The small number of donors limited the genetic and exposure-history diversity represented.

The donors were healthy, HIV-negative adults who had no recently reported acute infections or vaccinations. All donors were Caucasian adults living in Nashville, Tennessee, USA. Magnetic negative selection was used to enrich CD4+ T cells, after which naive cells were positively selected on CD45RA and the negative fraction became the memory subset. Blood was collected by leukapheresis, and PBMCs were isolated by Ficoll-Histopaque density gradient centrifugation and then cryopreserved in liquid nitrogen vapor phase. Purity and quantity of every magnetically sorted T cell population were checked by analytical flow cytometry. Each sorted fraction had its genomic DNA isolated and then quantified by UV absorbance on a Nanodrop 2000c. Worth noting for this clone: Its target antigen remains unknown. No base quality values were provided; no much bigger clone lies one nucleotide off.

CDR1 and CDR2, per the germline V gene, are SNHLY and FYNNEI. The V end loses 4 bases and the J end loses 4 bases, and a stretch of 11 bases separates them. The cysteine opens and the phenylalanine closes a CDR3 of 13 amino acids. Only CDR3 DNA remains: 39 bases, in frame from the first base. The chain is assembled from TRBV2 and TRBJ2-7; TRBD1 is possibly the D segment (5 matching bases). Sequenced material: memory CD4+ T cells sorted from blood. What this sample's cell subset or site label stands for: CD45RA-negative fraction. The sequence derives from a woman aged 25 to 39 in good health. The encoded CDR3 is CASSAQGWYEQYF. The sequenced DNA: TGTGCCAGCAGTGCTCAGGGCTGGTACGAGCAGTACTTC. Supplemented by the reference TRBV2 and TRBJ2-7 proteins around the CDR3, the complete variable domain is EPEVTQTPSHQVTQMGQEVILRCVPISNHLYFYWYRQILGQKVEFLVSFYNNEISEKSEIFDDQFSVERPDGSNFTLKIRSTKLEDSAMYFCASSAQGWYEQYFGPGTRLTVT.